These 27 T cell receptor beta chains were all obtained from the same sample, sequenced in a study of tissue T cells after allogeneic stem cell transplantation. Here immunoSEQ multiplex PCR was the method, and the copy in TCRdb shows in-frame clones only, minus some. The sample holds 20,000 to 30,000 clones, around 67% seen once. Sequenced material: tissue from the ileum, taken at autopsy. The source is a female donor of 60 years or more with lung cancer.

V gene TRBV4-2 combines with J gene TRBJ2-6, with unresolved D. Deletions cut 0 bases from V and 1 base from J, with 4 bases between. From germline, CDR1 is LGHNA and CDR2 YNFKEQ. The CDR3 extends over 15 amino acids. CDR3 sequence: CASSQEISGANVLTF. Here the CDR3 DNA reads TGTGCCAGCAGCCAAGAAATTTCTGGGGCCAACGTCCTGACTTTC.

This clone has a handful of counts. One end of the junction fails to match germline, which may point to a read error. The chain uses TRBV7-7 and TRBJ1-3; D may be TRBD1 (6 bases). Germline lookup yields CDR1 SSHAT and CDR2 FNYEAQ (reference sequence). The CDR3 has 17 amino acids. The CDR3 sequence is CASSLEICTGNRNTIYF. The CDR3, as DNA: TGTGCTAGCAGCTTAGAGATATGTACAGGGAATAGAAACACCATATATTTT.

This chain joins TRBV2 and TRBJ2-7; D not resolved. V lost 7 bases and J 0 bases, leaving 13 bases between the germline ends. There are 14 residues in the CDR3. Germline V gene sequence: CDR1 SNHLY, CDR2 FYNNEI. CDR3 loop: CASISASPSYEQYF. The CDR3 DNA sequence: TGTGCCAGCATTTCTGCCAGCCCCTCCTACGAGCAGTACTTC.

The rearrangement links TRBV10-3 to TRBJ2-2; 14 nucleotides agree with TRBD2. The CDR3 is 17 amino acids. From germline, CDR1 is ENHRY and CDR2 SYGVKD. The junction had 7 bases not matched to a gene; V was cut back by 6 bases and J by 4 bases. This CDR3 reads CAISPSTSGRATGELFF. The CDR3 bases are TGTGCCATCAGCCCCTCGACTAGCGGGAGGGCCACCGGGGAGCTGTTTTTT.

This clone was seen once. The chain uses TRBV30 and TRBJ2-6; D ambiguous. CDR1 is GTSNPN and CDR2 is SVGIG in the germline V gene (reference sequence). Trimming removed 2 bases at V and 0 bases at J, with 8 bases between. This CDR3 contains 15 residues. The CDR3 here is CAWSPGISGANVLTF. The CDR3 DNA follows: TGTGCCTGGAGTCCCGGTATCTCTGGGGCCAACGTCCTGACTTTC. Together with reference TRBV30 and TRBJ2-6, the CDR3 gives the full variable domain: SQTIHQWPATLVQPVGSPLSLECTVEGTSNPNLYWYRQAAGRGLQLLFYSVGIGQISSEVPQNLSASRPQDRQFILSSKKLLLSDSGFYLCAWSPGISGANVLTFGAGSRLTVL.

Only a few counts were recorded for this clone. The chain combines TRBV7-3 with TRBJ2-7, with TRBD1 as a possible D gene (5 bases). Germline V lookup: CDR1 SGHTA, CDR2 FQGTGA. Between the trimmed V and J ends, which lost 3 bases and 3 bases, there was a span of 15 bases. The CDR3 is 15 amino acids. The CDR3 sequence is CASSLGPAVNYEQYF. The CDR3 DNA reads TGTGCCAGCAGCTTGGGGCCGGCAGTGAACTACGAGCAGTACTTC.

The chain couples TRBV6-5 to TRBJ2-7; tentative D call: TRBD1 (6 bases). This CDR3 contains 15 residues. Per the germline V gene, CDR1 is MNHEY and CDR2 is SVGAGI. V gave up 0 bases and J gave up 2 bases, with 11 bases separating them. The CDR3 sequence: CASSYSTRTAYEQYF. CDR3 DNA: TGTGCCAGCAGTTACTCGACGCGGACAGCCTACGAGCAGTACTTC.

This chain's CDR3 is CASSSTPNQPQHF. DNA of the CDR3: TGCGCCAGCAGCTCGACCCCCAATCAGCCCCAGCATTTT. The V and J genes are TRBV5-1 and TRBJ1-5, with D unclear. The CDR3 extends over 13 amino acids. The ends were cut back, 3 bases at V and 3 bases at J, with 7 bases in the middle. The germline V gene has CDR1 SGHRS and CDR2 YFSETQ.

The chain combines TRBV11-2 with TRBJ2-1; 7 nucleotides match TRBD2. The germline V gene has CDR1 SGHAT and CDR2 FQNNGV. With 1 base clipped from V and 0 bases from J, the junction kept 12 bases outside the gene matches. The length of the CDR3 is 19 residues. CDR3: CASSLAPPGRGSSYNEQFF. The DNA for the CDR3 is TGTGCCAGCAGCTTAGCCCCCCCGGGCCGCGGGAGCTCCTACAATGAGCAGTTCTTC.

The chain carries TRBV5-1 and TRBJ2-5; 10 bases agree with TRBD2. The CDR3 sequence is 15 residues long. Germline CDR1 SGHRS, CDR2 YFSETQ. Trimming at V came to 2 bases and at J to 5 bases, leaving 6 bases not matched to a gene. The CDR3 reads CASSFTSGVGETQYF. The CDR3 coding sequence is TGCGCCAGCAGCTTTACTAGCGGGGTTGGGGAGACCCAGTACTTC.

The table lists this clone with a count of one. This chain connects TRBV13 to TRBJ2-1; TRBD2 matches 11 bases. Germline loops: CDR1 PRHDT, CDR2 FYEKMQ (reference sequence). Trimming removed 1 base from V and 4 bases from J; junction bases left unmatched: 3. The CDR3 contains 16 residues. In nucleotides, the CDR3 is TGTGCCAGCAGCTTAGCACTAGCGGGAGCTTACAATGAGCAGTTCTTC. It encodes CASSLALAGAYNEQFF.

This sequence joins TRBV7-9 and TRBJ2-7; 7 nucleotides agree with TRBD1. The CDR3 is 12 amino acids. Per the germline V gene, CDR1 is SEHNR and CDR2 is FQNEAQ (reference sequence). With V trimmed by 3 bases and J by 5 bases, 1 base remained unmatched. CDR3: CASSFDRDEQYF. The CDR3 DNA sequence: TGTGCCAGCAGCTTCGACAGGGACGAGCAGTACTTC.

This chain uses TRBV6-2 or TRBV6-3 with TRBJ2-3; 8 bases are a match to TRBD1. Germline CDR1 reads MNHEY; CDR2 reads SVGEGT. The V gene end was trimmed by 4 bases and the J gene end by 4 bases; junction bases not matched to a gene: 1. The CDR3 has 13 residues. The CDR3 DNA follows: TGTGCCAGCAGTTTGGACAGGGCAGATACGCAGTATTTT. Its protein is CASSLDRADTQYF.

This clone was seen more than once but under ten times. The rearrangement links TRBV11-1 to TRBJ1-6; TRBD1 might be the D (6 bases). CDR3 length: 13 residues. The germline V and J ends were trimmed by 3 bases and 10 bases, with 10 bases remaining between them. CDR1 and CDR2 (germline): SGHAT, FQDESV (reference sequence). The CDR3 coding sequence is TGTGCCAGCAGCTTCAACAGGGTCTCACCCCTCCACTTT. Residues: CASSFNRVSPLHF.

This clone has more than one count but fewer than ten. The chain couples TRBV9 to TRBJ2-2; D may match TRBD1 or TRBD2 (5 bases each). CDR1 SGDLS and CDR2 YYNGEE come from the germline V gene. The V gene lost 2 bases and the J gene lost 7 bases, with 15 bases spanning the gap. The CDR3 runs 15 residues. CDR3 sequence: CASSVQGSGSGELFF. CDR3 DNA sequence: TGTGCCAGCAGCGTTCAGGGTTCTGGGAGCGGGGAGCTGTTTTTT.

The chain combines TRBV5-3 with TRBJ2-1, with D possibly being TRBD2 (5 bases). TRBV5-3 is known as an ORF, though its function is uncertain. CDR3 length: 19 amino acids. V lost 1 base, J lost 4 bases, and 24 bases lay in between. CDR3 bases: TGTGCCAGAAGCTTGAGGACTCCGAGATACTTCCAAGGGTACAATGAGCAGTTCTTC. Translated: CARSLRTPRYFQGYNEQFF.

This clone was seen more than once but under ten times. The chain carries TRBV7-9 and TRBJ1-1; D is uncertain. The CDR3 extends over 15 amino acids. The germline CDR1 and CDR2 sequences are SEHNR and FQNEAQ (reference sequence). Between the trimmed V and J ends, which lost 5 bases and 0 bases, there was a span of 13 bases. CDR3 region: CASSSEGSLNTEAFF. For the CDR3, the DNA is TGTGCCAGCAGCAGCGAGGGCAGTTTGAACACTGAAGCTTTCTTT.

This clone has a handful of counts. The chain is built from TRBV4-2 and TRBJ1-5; 8 bases agree with TRBD1. CDR1 is LGHNA and CDR2 is YNFKEQ in the germline V gene. This CDR3 spans 15 amino acids. J lost 2 bases, V lost 4 bases, and 4 bases had no gene match. CDR3 coding DNA: TGTGCCAGCAGCCCTGACAGGGGCGGCAATCAGCCCCAGCATTTT. Its protein is CASSPDRGGNQPQHF.

The V and J genes are TRBV4-1 and TRBJ1-2, with 9 nucleotides matching TRBD1. The germline gives CDR1 MGHRA, CDR2 YSYEKL. Trimming removed 3 bases from V and 4 bases from J; junction bases left unmatched: 6. The CDR3 contains 15 residues. CDR3 coding DNA: TGCGCCAGCAGCCAGGACAGGGGACCCCCCTATGGCTACACCTTC. Its protein is CASSQDRGPPYGYTF.

Only one count was recorded for this clone. The CDR3 protein is CASSEYGTSTYNEQFF. The CDR3 bases are TGTGCCAGCAGTGAATATGGGACTAGCACCTACAATGAGCAGTTCTTC. The chain recombines TRBV25-1 with TRBJ2-1; 9 bases line up with TRBD2. Per the germline V gene, CDR1 is MGHDK and CDR2 is SYGVNS. V shed 0 bases and J 2 bases; nucleotides not matched to a gene: 2. This CDR3 is built from 16 residues.

The V call is TRBV5-4, the J call TRBJ2-3, with 8 bases identical to TRBD2. V was pared by 4 bases and J by 4 bases, with 8 bases of the junction left unmatched. The CDR3 has 15 residues. Germline CDR1 reads SGHNT; CDR2 reads YYREEE (reference sequence). The CDR3 loop is CASSPAGGASDTQYF. Written as DNA, the CDR3 is TGTGCCAGCAGCCCGGCCGGGGGGGCCTCAGATACGCAGTATTTT.

The chain joins TRBV7-6 to TRBJ2-5; 7 bases match TRBD2. The trim removed 5 bases at V and 2 bases at J, leaving 11 bases unmatched. This CDR3 comprises 16 residues. Germline V gene data show CDR1 as SGHVS and CDR2 as FNYEAQ. CDR3 bases: TGTGCCAGCAGCCTCGGCTCGGGGGGAGGTCAAGAGACCCAGTACTTC. Protein product: CASSLGSGGGQETQYF.

The chain employs TRBV7-2 and TRBJ1-1; D gene uncertain. In germline, CDR1 is SGHTA, CDR2 FQGNSA. Trimming pared 1 base from V and 11 bases from J, leaving 14 bases between. The CDR3 spans 13 residues. The CDR3 coding sequence is TGTGCCAGCAGCTTAGGTCCAGGTGTTGGCGCTTTCTTT. Translation: CASSLGPGVGAFF.

CDR3 sequence reads: CASSLDGRRTETQYF. The CDR3 DNA reads TGTGCCAGCAGCTTAGATGGCAGGCGGACGGAGACCCAGTACTTC. The chain joins TRBV11-2 to TRBJ2-5; no clear D gene. Looked up from germline, CDR1 is SGHAT and CDR2 is FQNNGV. The CDR3 spans 15 residues. Trimming pared 0 bases from V and 5 bases from J, leaving 13 bases between. Variable domain in full (rest from reference TRBV11-2 and TRBJ2-5): EAGVAQSPRYKIIEKRQSVAFWCNPISGHATLYWYQQILGQGPKLLIQFQNNGVVDDSQLPKDRFSAERLKGVDSTLKIQPAKLEDSAVYLCASSLDGRRTETQYFGPGTRLLVL.

This sequence joins TRBV4-2 and TRBJ1-2; D might be TRBD1 (5 bases). The CDR3 consists of 15 residues. Germline V CDR1 and CDR2: LGHNA, YNFKEQ. Trimming removed 1 base at V and 0 bases at J, with 9 bases between. The CDR3 protein is CASSQVGTTNYGYTF. CDR3 sequence (DNA): TGTGCCAGCAGCCAAGTTGGGACCACTAACTATGGCTACACCTTC.

By sample share, this clone is medium-sized. The CDR3 region has the DNA TGCGCCAGCAGTGAGTACGGAAGAACTAATGAAAAACTGTTTTTT. Translated, it gives CASSEYGRTNEKLFF. The J gene is TRBJ1-4, the V gene TRBV10-2, with D unresolved. The CDR3 has 15 residues. Germline V gives CDR1 WSHSY, CDR2 SAAADI. V dropped 1 base and J dropped 1 base, with 7 bases sitting between them.

The gene calls are TRBV5-5 and TRBJ2-5, with D unresolved. Deletions cut 1 base from V and 4 bases from J, with 8 bases between. The CDR3 has 13 amino acids. Germline V gene lookup returns CDR1 SGHKS and CDR2 YYEKEE (reference sequence). CDR3 bases: TGTGCCAGCAGCTTGCCGGGTGTAGAGACCCAGTACTTC. Translated: CASSLPGVETQYF.